The 17 T cell receptor beta chains below come from one sample, sequenced in a study of regulatory T cells in long-lasting Graves disease. Time point here: newly diagnosed GD, antithyroid drugs for less than 3 months. PBMCs provided the RNA from which the TCR library was made. Libraries of TCR beta came from iRepertoire HTBI primers plus Arm-PCR of CDR3 regions. TCRdb fed the multiplex PCR reads into MiXCR, producing one record per CDR3 protein. Counted here are hundreds of thousands of distinct CDR3 sequences, roughly 15% occurring once; the ten biggest clones make up around 19%. This same sample was also part of a study on T cells in Graves' hyperthyroidism and ophthalmopathy.

The source was peripheral blood mononuclear cells (PBMCs), collected at new diagnosis, from a patient treated with antithyroid drugs. The receptor source for this set is a woman in her thirties with Graves disease.

The chain has TRBV20-1 and TRBJ2-3, with D possibly matching TRBD2 (6 bases). There are 16 residues in the CDR3. Germline values: CDR1 DFQATT, CDR2 SNEGSKA (reference sequence). Trimming took 2 bases from V and 2 from J, leaving 17 bases between them. The CDR3 loop reads CSARRGGLAFTDTQYF. CDR3 coding DNA: TGCAGTGCTAGACGTGGTGGGCTAGCGTTCACAGATACGCAGTATTTT.

In the case of this clonotype: A much larger clonotype is one base distant, so this may be a read error. The chain couples TRBV12-3 or TRBV12-4 to TRBJ2-5, with 8 nucleotides matching TRBD1. Losses at the gene ends were 6 bases for V and 10 bases for J; bases not matched to a gene: 13. The CDR3 consists of 14 residues. In DNA, the CDR3 is TGTGCCAGCAGCAAGGACAGGGCACAGCCGGACCAGTACTTC. Amino acids: CASSKDRAQPDQYF.

This clonotype was seen repeatedly, ten times or more. The V and J genes are TRBV6-5 and TRBJ2-7; no clear D. There are 12 residues in the CDR3. V lost 3 bases and J 2 bases, leaving 5 bases between the germline ends. Germline V gene data show CDR1 as MNHEY and CDR2 as SVGAGI. The CDR3 bases are TGTGCCAGCAGTTATGGTACCTACGAGCAGTACTTC. Translating gives CASSYGTYEQYF.

At least ten counts were recorded for this clonotype. V is TRBV20-1 and J is TRBJ1-5, with 9 bases matching TRBD1. CDR3 length: 13 residues. V dropped 5 bases and J dropped 7; count of bases not matched to a gene: 6. Germline V gene lookup returns CDR1 DFQATT and CDR2 SNEGSKA (reference sequence). The CDR3, as DNA: TGCAGTGCTTTTCGACAGGGGGGACAGCCCCAGCATTTT. This translates into CSAFRQGGQPQHF.

In this sample, this clonotype turned up many times. The chain uses TRBV27 and TRBJ2-1, with D perhaps TRBD1 or TRBD2 (5 bases each). Germline V gene lookup returns CDR1 MNHEY and CDR2 SMNVEV (reference sequence). This CDR3 has 14 amino acids. Trimming took 1 base from V and 6 from J, leaving 10 bases between them. The CDR3 is CASSLLSGGNEQFF. The CDR3 DNA reads as TGTGCCAGCAGTTTATTATCTGGGGGCAATGAGCAGTTCTTC.

This clonotype was counted only a few times. The V and J genes are TRBV6-5 and TRBJ2-2, with 13 bases fitting TRBD2. The CDR3 consists of 19 residues. Germline trimming cut 1 base from V and 6 bases from J; bases unmatched to any gene: 11. In germline, CDR1 is MNHEY, CDR2 SVGAGI. DNA of the CDR3: TGTGCCAGCAGTTACTGGGGACTAGCGGGATATGAGGTCGCCGGGGAGCTGTTTTTT. This encodes CASSYWGLAGYEVAGELFF.

This clonotype appeared many times. The genes are TRBV19 and TRBJ2-1, with unresolved D. Trimming removed 3 bases at V and 0 bases at J, with 12 bases between. The CDR3 loop spans 16 amino acids. CDR1 is LNHDA, CDR2 SQIVND, per germline (reference sequence). This CDR3 is CASSIGLGNSYNEQFF. For the CDR3, the DNA is TGTGCCAGTAGTATTGGCCTTGGGAACTCCTACAATGAGCAGTTCTTC.

Turning to this clonotype: An end of the junction differs from the germline gene, which may be a read error. The chain is built from TRBV5-1 and TRBJ2-2, with 7 bases that match TRBD2. In germline, CDR1 is SGHRS, CDR2 YFSETQ. The CDR3 is 14 residues long. The chain's CDR3 is CASSLAGGSGELLF. CDR3 sequence (DNA): TGCGCCAGCAGCTTGGCCGGGGGGTCCGGGGAGCTGCTTTTT.

This clonotype was seen only a few times. The V gene is TRBV24-1, the J gene TRBJ2-1; D is perhaps TRBD2 (7 bases). The germline V gene encodes CDR1 KGHDR and CDR2 SFDVKD. The V end lost 4 bases, the J end lost 6 bases, and 24 bases lay between the germline ends. The CDR3 has 18 amino acids. The CDR3 loop reads CATSDLPGPGGAGNEQFF. The CDR3 region has the DNA TGTGCCACCAGTGACCTCCCGGGTCCGGGGGGCGCAGGCAATGAGCAGTTCTTC.

The chain uses TRBV19 and TRBJ1-3; 7 bases agree with TRBD1. V trimming: 5 bases; J trimming: 0 bases; junction bases outside the gene matches: 10. Looked up from germline, CDR1 is LNHDA and CDR2 is SQIVND (reference sequence). This CDR3 is built from 17 residues. This CDR3 is CASSGTPGQSSGNTIYF. DNA for the CDR3: TGTGCCAGTAGTGGGACTCCGGGACAGAGCTCTGGAAACACCATATATTTT.

On this clonotype itself: This may be a read error: a much more frequent sequence differs by one nucleotide. The genes are TRBV7-2 and TRBJ1-2; weak D call: TRBD1 (5 bases). There are 15 residues in the CDR3. CDR1 and CDR2 (germline): SGHTA, FQGNSA. Here the CDR3 DNA reads TGTGCCGGCAGCTTAAGAACGGGAGGGGACTATGGCTACACCTTC. Translated, it gives CAGSLRTGGDYGYTF. The entire variable domain, with the rest obtained from reference TRBV7-2 and TRBJ1-2, is as follows: GAGVSQSPSNKVTEKGKDVELRCDPISGHTALYWYRQSLGQGLEFLIYFQGNSAPDKSGLPSDRFSAERTGGSVSTLTIQRTQQEDSAVYLCAGSLRTGGDYGYTFGSGTRLTVV.

This clonotype has ten or more counts. The CDR3 sequence: CASSLGAVNVGLGGYNEQFF. The DNA of the CDR3 is TGTGCCAGCAGTTTAGGGGCAGTGAACGTGGGACTAGGTGGTTACAATGAGCAGTTCTTC. The chain uses TRBV28 and TRBJ2-1; TRBD2 matches at 8 bases. The ends lost 2 bases at V and 4 bases at J; junction bases unmatched: 19. In germline, CDR1 is MDHEN, CDR2 SYDVKM. The CDR3 spans 20 residues.

As regards this clonotype: Since a much larger clone is just one base distant, this may be a read error. The chain combines TRBV28 with TRBJ2-7; 9 nucleotides align to TRBD1. Looked up from germline, CDR1 is MDHEN and CDR2 is SYDVKM. There are 15 residues in the CDR3. Trimming took 5 bases from V and 8 from J; bases not matched to a gene: 13. CDR3 in DNA: TGTGCCAGCAGTCCGGCCGGGACAGGGAATCGCAAGCAGTACTTC. The encoded protein is CASSPAGTGNRKQYF.

The chain uses TRBV20-1 and TRBJ2-1; D ambiguous. The CDR3 loop spans 12 amino acids. The V end was cut by 6 bases, the J end by 5 bases, with 11 bases between. CDR1 and CDR2 (germline): DFQATT, SNEGSKA (reference sequence). CDR3 sequence (DNA): TGCAGTGCCACCAAGATAAACAATGAGCAGTTCTTC. Amino acid sequence: CSATKINNEQFF.

The chain uses TRBV25-1 and TRBJ2-7, with 7 bases lining up with TRBD1. J was trimmed by 2 bases and V by 5 bases; bases with no gene match: 9. This CDR3 comprises 15 residues. Germline V gene data show CDR1 as MGHDK and CDR2 as SYGVNS. The CDR3, as DNA: TGTGCCAGCAGTCCCCACCGGGACAGACCCTACGAGCAGTACTTC. This translates into CASSPHRDRPYEQYF.

This clonotype appeared a few times. The V and J genes are TRBV10-3 and TRBJ2-7; 12 bases agree with TRBD1. With 6 bases clipped from V and 0 bases from J, the junction kept 3 bases outside the gene matches. Germline V gene data show CDR1 as ENHRY and CDR2 as SYGVKD. The CDR3 runs 15 residues. The CDR3 DNA is TGTGCCATCAGGTTGGGACAGGGGGCCTCCTACGAGCAGTACTTC. Translation: CAIRLGQGASYEQYF.

J is TRBJ1-2 and V is TRBV6-2 or TRBV6-3; no clear D. The germline V and J ends were trimmed by 0 bases and 8 bases, with 10 bases remaining between them. The CDR3 is 13 residues long. Per the germline V gene, CDR1 is MNHEY and CDR2 is SVGEGT. CDR3 residues: CASSYSRIEGYTF. The CDR3 DNA reads TGTGCCAGCAGTTACTCAAGGATTGAGGGCTACACCTTC.